This entry describes one T cell receptor beta chain. This CDR3 spans 10 amino acids. CDR1 SEHNR and CDR2 FQNEAQ come from the germline V gene (reference sequence). Between the trimmed V and J ends, which lost 6 bases and 8 bases, there was a span of 5 bases. TCRdb re-analysed the RT-PCR reads in MiXCR, keeping a single row per CDR3 protein. The table has 25,000 to 40,000 distinct CDR3 sequences, 37% seen once. The data belong to a study of patients and donors after allogeneic stem cell transplantation. Sequencing was carried out using blood, either unsorted or a sorted T cell fraction (not recorded which). This TCR came from a human donor who was either an allogeneic HSCT recipient or a stem cell or donor lymphocyte infusion donor (not recorded which). It is not recorded whose cells these are; they may come from a transplant donor. The rearrangement uses TRBV7-9 and TRBJ2-1; the D is unclear. CDR3 DNA sequence: TGTGCCAGCAGTTCTGATGAGCAGTTCTTC. This gives the protein CASSSDEQFF.